A selection of T cell receptor beta chains follows, all from one sample in a study of PD-1 and CTLA-4 blockade in melanoma. Clones were read by immunoSEQ multiplex PCR, and TCRdb kept only the in-frame ones, dropping some. Of around 15,000 clones listed, less than 85% are singletons. Material: CD8+ T cells from peripheral blood, obtained from a patient given anti-PD-1 treatment. The receptor set was obtained from a human donor with melanoma. CDR3s include the opening cysteine and the closing phenylalanine or tryptophan. The listing skips clone size in some rows; elsewhere it reads once, few, many or a size class.

clone size: NA; J gene: TRBJ1-3; V gene: TRBV6-2/TRBV6-3; CDR3 protein: CASSYPPRTPFLGNTIYF
clone size: NA; J gene: TRBJ1-1; V gene: TRBV15; CDR3 protein: CATSPRVQGVTEAFF
clone size: NA; J gene: TRBJ2-6; V gene: TRBV4-2; CDR3 protein: CASSQELSGANVLTF
clone size: NA; J gene: TRBJ2-7; V gene: TRBV29-1; CDR3 protein: CSVELAGRYEQYF
clone size: NA; J gene: TRBJ2-1; V gene: TRBV3-1/TRBV3-2; CDR3 protein: CASSQGHLAGGEQFF
clone size: NA; J gene: TRBJ2-7; V gene: TRBV5-4; CDR3 protein: CASSLRAGGLGDEQYF
clone size: NA; J gene: TRBJ2-4; V gene: TRBV7-9; CDR3 protein: CASSPGGARNIQYF
clone size: NA; J gene: TRBJ1-4; V gene: TRBV7-9; CDR3 protein: CASSLGQLEKLFF
clone size: NA; J gene: TRBJ1-1; V gene: TRBV5-6; CDR3 protein: CASSLAGTLEAFF
clone size: medium-sized; J gene: TRBJ2-5; V gene: TRBV30; CDR3 protein: CAWSRVEETQYF
clone size: NA; J gene: TRBJ1-2; V gene: TRBV7-6; CDR3 protein: CASSLMGGDDYGYTF
clone size: NA; J gene: TRBJ2-7; V gene: TRBV15; CDR3 protein: CATSRDPTSTSGRLGEQYF
clone size: NA; J gene: TRBJ1-5; V gene: TRBV4-2; CDR3 protein: CASSQENQPQHF
clone size: NA; J gene: TRBJ2-2; V gene: TRBV24-1; CDR3 protein: CATSDFEGRGTGELFF
clone size: once; J gene: TRBJ2-2; V gene: TRBV10-2; CDR3 protein: CASARGLETGELFF
clone size: NA; J gene: TRBJ1-1; V gene: TRBV7-9; CDR3 protein: CASSFPDREVTEAFF
clone size: NA; J gene: TRBJ1-5; V gene: TRBV15; CDR3 protein: CATSRAGLGQPQHF
clone size: few; J gene: TRBJ1-5; V gene: TRBV2; CDR3 protein: CASIGYKGSNQPQHF
clone size: NA; J gene: TRBJ2-1; V gene: TRBV4-1; CDR3 protein: CASNPGQGMGNEQFF
clone size: NA; J gene: TRBJ2-7; V gene: TRBV18; CDR3 protein: CASSPESSYEQYF
clone size: NA; J gene: TRBJ1-5; V gene: TRBV28; CDR3 protein: CASSFLSDQPQHF
clone size: NA; J gene: TRBJ1-2; V gene: TRBV7-6; CDR3 protein: CASSSRDNYGYTF
clone size: NA; J gene: TRBJ1-2; V gene: TRBV12-5; CDR3 protein: CASGLVPGETF
clone size: NA; J gene: TRBJ1-3; V gene: TRBV7-6; CDR3 protein: CASSHVSNSGNTIYF
clone size: NA; J gene: TRBJ2-7; V gene: TRBV7-9; CDR3 protein: CASSRTPYEQYF
clone size: once; J gene: TRBJ1-1; V gene: TRBV27; CDR3 protein: CASSFWGSGGGTEAFF
clone size: NA; J gene: TRBJ2-6; V gene: TRBV3-1/TRBV3-2; CDR3 protein: CASSDTGSGANVLTF
clone size: NA; J gene: TRBJ1-6; V gene: TRBV4-1; CDR3 protein: CASRDGALNSPLHF
clone size: NA; J gene: TRBJ1-2; V gene: TRBV19; CDR3 protein: CASSMGGYGYTF
clone size: NA; J gene: TRBJ2-7; V gene: TRBV25-1; CDR3 protein: CASSDLNGERGDYEQYF
clone size: once; J gene: TRBJ1-2; V gene: TRBV11-2; CDR3 protein: CASSLETGVRTNGYTF
clone size: NA; J gene: TRBJ1-5; V gene: TRBV5-8; CDR3 protein: CASSFPGYSNQPQHF
clone size: NA; J gene: TRBJ2-5; V gene: TRBV6-5; CDR3 protein: CASDRGESQYF
clone size: few; J gene: TRBJ1-4; V gene: TRBV7-9; CDR3 protein: CASSSPTGTTNEKLFF
clone size: NA; J gene: TRBJ2-7; V gene: TRBV6-5; CDR3 protein: CASSRPGTHSYEQYF
clone size: NA; J gene: TRBJ2-7; V gene: TRBV3-1/TRBV3-2; CDR3 protein: CASSQGVGDRDYEQYF
clone size: once; J gene: TRBJ2-7; V gene: TRBV27; CDR3 protein: CASSSLTGDEQYF
clone size: NA; J gene: TRBJ2-2; V gene: TRBV4-1; CDR3 protein: CACRAQGAGELFF
clone size: NA; J gene: TRBJ1-4; V gene: TRBV2; CDR3 protein: CASSARQGFGEKLFF
clone size: NA; J gene: TRBJ2-1; V gene: TRBV11-3; CDR3 protein: CASTLLAGSSYNEQFF
clone size: NA; J gene: TRBJ2-4; V gene: TRBV30; CDR3 protein: CAWSLSDIAKNIQYF
clone size: NA; J gene: TRBJ1-1; V gene: TRBV19; CDR3 protein: CASSGGTEAFF
clone size: NA; J gene: TRBJ1-5; V gene: TRBV5-6; CDR3 protein: CASSLLKGRGNQPQHF
clone size: NA; J gene: TRBJ2-7; V gene: TRBV14; CDR3 protein: CASSAGSRTYEQYF
clone size: NA; J gene: TRBJ2-1; V gene: TRBV24-1; CDR3 protein: CATSGSSYNEQFF
clone size: NA; J gene: TRBJ1-5; V gene: TRBV7-9; CDR3 protein: CASSFGDHNQPQHF
clone size: NA; J gene: TRBJ1-2; V gene: TRBV11-3; CDR3 protein: CASSRGQRANYGYTF
clone size: NA; J gene: TRBJ1-1; V gene: TRBV24-1; CDR3 protein: CATSTGTPNTEAFF
clone size: NA; J gene: TRBJ2-7; V gene: TRBV27; CDR3 protein: CASSPLGTVTYEQYF
clone size: NA; J gene: TRBJ1-2; V gene: TRBV6-2/TRBV6-3; CDR3 protein: CASSYFPTYGYTF
clone size: NA; J gene: TRBJ1-1; V gene: TRBV6-5; CDR3 protein: CASRRGGRNTEAFF
clone size: NA; J gene: TRBJ1-2; V gene: TRBV12-3/TRBV12-4; CDR3 protein: CASSLSRDYGYTF
clone size: NA; J gene: TRBJ2-1; V gene: TRBV11-3; CDR3 protein: CASSVGTVNEQFF
clone size: NA; J gene: TRBJ1-6; V gene: TRBV7-9; CDR3 protein: CASGDPGHQGDNSPLHF
clone size: few; J gene: TRBJ1-1; V gene: TRBV7-9; CDR3 protein: CASSSFSRNTEAFF
clone size: NA; J gene: TRBJ2-1; V gene: TRBV10-3; CDR3 protein: CAISDLASGSTSGRGVGEQFF
clone size: NA; J gene: TRBJ1-2; V gene: TRBV4-1; CDR3 protein: CASSQTGQGDGYTF
clone size: NA; J gene: TRBJ1-5; V gene: TRBV6-1; CDR3 protein: CASSEWGGDSNQPQHF
clone size: NA; J gene: TRBJ1-4; V gene: TRBV6-5; CDR3 protein: CASSYEGATNEKLFF